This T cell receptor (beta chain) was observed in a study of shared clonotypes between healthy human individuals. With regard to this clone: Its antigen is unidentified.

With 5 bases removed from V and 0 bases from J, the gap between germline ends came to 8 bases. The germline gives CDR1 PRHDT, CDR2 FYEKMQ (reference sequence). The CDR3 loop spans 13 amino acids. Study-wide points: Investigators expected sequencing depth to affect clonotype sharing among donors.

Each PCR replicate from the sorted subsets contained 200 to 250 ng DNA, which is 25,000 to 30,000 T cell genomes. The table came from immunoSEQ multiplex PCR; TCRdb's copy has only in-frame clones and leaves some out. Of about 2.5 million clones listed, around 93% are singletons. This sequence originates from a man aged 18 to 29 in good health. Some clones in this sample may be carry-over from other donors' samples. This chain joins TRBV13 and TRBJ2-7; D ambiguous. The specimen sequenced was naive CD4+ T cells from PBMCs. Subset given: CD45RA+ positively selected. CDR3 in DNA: TGTGCCAGCAGCCCCCCTAACTCCTACGAGCAGTACTTC. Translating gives CASSPPNSYEQYF.